These 28 T cell receptor beta chains were sequenced from one sample in a study of T cell responses to AZD1222 COVID-19 vaccine. The assay was immunoSEQ multiplex PCR, and TCRdb's table has in-frame clones only and misses some. The data hold roughly 150,000 clones, with approximately 90% observed a single time. The starting material was peripheral blood, obtained 28 days after the second AZD1222 dose. These receptors all come from an adult who received the AZD1222 COVID-19 vaccine.

The genes are TRBV4-1 and TRBJ2-3; no clear D gene. CDR1 is MGHRA and CDR2 is YSYEKL in the germline V gene. Trimming left V 6 bases short and J 0 bases short, with 10 bases between. This CDR3 is 14 amino acids long. The CDR3 protein is CASRREISTDTQYF. The DNA for the CDR3 is TGCGCCAGCAGAAGAGAGATTAGCACAGATACGCAGTATTTT.

This clone was counted once. The chain links TRBV9 to TRBJ2-7; TRBD1 or TRBD2 may be the D gene (5 bases each). Trimming cost V 4 bases and J 4 bases, with 18 bases left between them. This CDR3 contains 15 residues. CDR1 and CDR2 from the germline V gene are SGDLS and YYNGEE. For the CDR3, the DNA is TGTGCCAGCAGCCGAGGTGGGACGGGAAGTTACGAGCAGTACTTC. This gives the protein CASSRGGTGSYEQYF.

This clone appeared a single time. The chain recombines TRBV5-1 with TRBJ2-5, with D tentatively TRBD1 (8 bases). The CDR3 has 14 residues. The V and J ends lost 4 bases and 5 bases respectively, with 15 bases between them. The germline V gene has CDR1 SGHRS and CDR2 YFSETQ. DNA of the CDR3: TGCGCCAGCAGCCGAGGACAGGGAGGGGAGACCCAGTACTTC. Protein product: CASSRGQGGETQYF. Looking up the rest from reference TRBV5-1 and TRBJ2-5 gives the full variable domain: KAGVTQTPRYLIKTRGQQVTLSCSPISGHRSVSWYQQTPGQGLQFLFEYFSETQRNKGNFPGRFSGRQFSNSRSEMNVSTLELGDSALYLCASSRGQGGETQYFGPGTRLLVL.

J is TRBJ1-1 and V is TRBV7-9; no definite D call. CDR1 and CDR2 from the germline V gene are SEHNR and FQNEAQ (reference sequence). Trimming removed 5 bases from V and 3 bases from J, with 4 bases in between. The CDR3 runs 11 residues. CDR3 in DNA: TGTGCCAGCAGCCAACACACTGAAGCTTTCTTT. Its translation is CASSQHTEAFF.

The V gene is TRBV4-3, the J gene TRBJ2-7, with TRBD2 as a possible D gene (5 bases). This CDR3 is 15 amino acids long. Trimming took 0 bases from V and 1 from J, leaving 10 bases between them. Germline loops: CDR1 LGHNA, CDR2 YSLEER. The CDR3 reads CASSQERVSSYEQYF. CDR3 sequence (DNA): TGCGCCAGCAGCCAAGAGAGGGTCAGTTCCTACGAGCAGTACTTC.

The chain employs TRBV7-8 and TRBJ1-1, with 7 bases that match TRBD1. The CDR3 loop spans 16 amino acids. Germline CDR1 and CDR2: SGHVS and FQNEAQ. The V and J ends lost 5 bases and 1 base, in that order; junction bases with no gene match: 10. CDR3 region: CASSPTRGGPNTEAFF. For the CDR3, the DNA is TGTGCCAGCAGCCCAACCAGGGGGGGCCCGAACACTGAAGCTTTCTTT.

The gene calls are TRBV7-9 and TRBJ2-1, with D perhaps being TRBD1 or TRBD2 (5 bases each). Germline V gene sequence: CDR1 SEHNR, CDR2 FQNEAQ (reference sequence). This CDR3 comprises 14 residues. Trimming took off 8 bases at V and 0 bases at J, with 11 bases between the two ends. The CDR3 here is CASLGVSSYNEQFF. CDR3 nucleotide sequence: TGTGCCAGCTTGGGGGTGAGCTCCTACAATGAGCAGTTCTTC.

The table lists this clone with a count of one. J is TRBJ2-1 and V is TRBV6-2 or TRBV6-3; no firm D call. This CDR3 is built from 12 residues. With 6 bases removed from V and 7 bases from J, the gap between germline ends came to 10 bases. The germline V gene has CDR1 MNHEY and CDR2 SVGEGT. The CDR3 reads CASSWKRNEQFF. CDR3 in DNA: TGTGCCAGCAGCTGGAAGAGAAATGAGCAGTTCTTC.

The chain recombines TRBV5-1 with TRBJ2-3, with TRBD2 as a possible D gene (7 bases). Trimming cost V 0 bases and J 2 bases, with 10 bases left between them. CDR3 length: 15 residues. Germline values: CDR1 SGHRS, CDR2 YFSETQ. CDR3 sequence reads: CASSLGGGATDTQYF. The CDR3 DNA follows: TGCGCCAGCAGCTTGGGTGGGGGGGCCACAGATACGCAGTATTTT.

V and J are TRBV7-9 and TRBJ1-1, with 11 bases fitting TRBD1. CDR1 is SEHNR and CDR2 is FQNEAQ in the germline V gene (reference sequence). V lost 5 bases and J lost 0; bases outside the gene matches: 5. CDR3 length: 16 residues. Here the CDR3 DNA reads TGTGCCAGCAGCCTAGGACAGGGGGCTCTGAACACTGAAGCTTTCTTT. This translates into CASSLGQGALNTEAFF.

The chain has TRBV18 and TRBJ2-1, with TRBD2 identical over 7 bases. The CDR3 is made up of 15 amino acids. Trimming cost V 0 bases and J 8 bases; bases outside gene matches: 7. Germline assignment: CDR1 KGHSH and CDR2 LQKENI. The CDR3 reads CASSPPSGEGYEQFF. The CDR3 coding sequence is TGTGCCAGCTCACCACCGAGCGGGGAGGGATATGAGCAGTTCTTC.

The rearrangement uses TRBV3-1 (or the pseudogene TRBV3-2) and TRBJ1-2, with D maybe TRBD1 (6 bases). Germline V lookup: CDR1 LGHDT, CDR2 YNNKEL (reference sequence). Trimming left V 5 bases short and J 5 bases short, with 27 bases between. This CDR3 is 18 amino acids long. The DNA of the CDR3 is TGTGCCAGCAGCGGCAGGGACACTCAATGGGCGGAAGTATATGGCTACACCTTC. Translation gives CASSGRDTQWAEVYGYTF.

The rearrangement joins TRBV27 to TRBJ2-2; D is unresolved. The CDR3 sequence is 12 residues long. The V and J ends lost 5 bases and 4 bases respectively, with 5 bases between them. Germline V gene data show CDR1 as MNHEY and CDR2 as SMNVEV (reference sequence). CDR3 bases: TGTGCCAGCAGTGTCCTCACCGGGGAGCTGTTTTTT. Its protein is CASSVLTGELFF.

The rearrangement uses TRBV19 and TRBJ2-7, with D perhaps matching TRBD1 (6 bases). The CDR3 totals 16 residues. Trimming left V 5 bases short and J 3 bases short, with 20 bases between. The germline V gene has CDR1 LNHDA and CDR2 SQIVND (reference sequence). The CDR3 DNA is TGTGCCAGTAGTCCAAAAACCGGGACATTCGACTACGAGCAGTACTTC. Encoded protein: CASSPKTGTFDYEQYF.

V and J are TRBV11-2 and TRBJ1-2; 7 nucleotides match TRBD1. The CDR3 runs to 13 residues. The V gene's germline CDR1 is SGHAT and CDR2 FQNNGV. Trimming removed 6 bases from V and 5 bases from J; junction bases left unmatched: 6. The CDR3 DNA sequence: TGTGCCAGCAGTTCAACAGGGGTTTATGGCTACACCTTC. This codes for CASSSTGVYGYTF. The variable domain in full, completed from reference TRBV11-2 and TRBJ1-2, reads EAGVAQSPRYKIIEKRQSVAFWCNPISGHATLYWYQQILGQGPKLLIQFQNNGVVDDSQLPKDRFSAERLKGVDSTLKIQPAKLEDSAVYLCASSSTGVYGYTFGSGTRLTVV.

This rearrangement joins TRBV2 to TRBJ1-5; D is unresolved. V lost 5 bases and J lost 1, with 6 bases in between. Per germline, CDR1 SNHLY and CDR2 FYNNEI. CDR3 length: 13 residues. DNA for the CDR3: TGTGCCAGCAGTCCTGGGAGCAATCAGCCCCAGCATTTT. Its translation: CASSPGSNQPQHF.

This rearrangement joins TRBV6-5 to TRBJ1-4; D gene uncertain. The CDR3 totals 13 residues. The V end was cut by 8 bases, the J end by 8 bases, with 15 bases between. Germline V lookup: CDR1 MNHEY, CDR2 SVGAGI. DNA for the CDR3: TGTGCCAGCTTGGGTCCTGGGAGGGAAAAACTGTTTTTT. Translated: CASLGPGREKLFF.

The chain employs TRBV19 and TRBJ1-1; TRBD1 matches 8 bases. Germline CDR1 is LNHDA and CDR2 is SQIVND (reference sequence). V was clipped by 5 bases and J by 3 bases; unmatched bases: 2. The CDR3 is made up of 13 amino acids. CDR3 DNA: TGTGCCAGTAGTGGACAGGGTTACACTGAAGCTTTCTTT. It encodes CASSGQGYTEAFF.

This clone was seen more than once but under ten times. The J gene is TRBJ2-3, the V gene TRBV6-2 or TRBV6-3, with 7 bases matching TRBD2. Germline-derived CDR1 and CDR2 are MNHEY and SVGEGT. The trim removed 0 bases at V and 2 bases at J, leaving 8 bases unmatched. This CDR3 is built from 17 residues. The DNA of the CDR3 is TGTGCCAGCAGTTACTCGATCGAGCGGGAATACACAGATACGCAGTATTTT. Protein product: CASSYSIEREYTDTQYF.

J is TRBJ2-1 and V is TRBV27; possibly TRBD1 or TRBD2 for D (5 bases each). The germline CDR1 and CDR2 sequences are MNHEY and SMNVEV (reference sequence). V was trimmed by 3 bases and J by 5 bases, leaving 11 bases between them. This CDR3 is 14 amino acids long. Here the CDR3 reads CASSLGTGHNEQFF. CDR3 in DNA: TGTGCCAGCAGTTTGGGGACGGGCCACAATGAGCAGTTCTTC.

The chain couples TRBV5-1 to TRBJ2-3; TRBD1 matches 7 bases. J gave up 3 bases and V 2 bases, and 6 bases lay outside the gene matches. The length of the CDR3 is 15 residues. Germline-derived CDR1 and CDR2 are SGHRS and YFSETQ. CDR3 protein: CASSFTGARTDTQYF. Here the CDR3 DNA reads TGCGCCAGCAGCTTCACAGGGGCGCGGACAGATACGCAGTATTTT.

The chain links TRBV7-2 to TRBJ1-2, with D unclear. V shed 3 bases and J shed 4 bases, with 6 bases lying between them. The CDR3 runs to 12 residues. The germline CDR1 and CDR2 sequences are SGHTA and FQGNSA. CDR3 amino acids: CASSLSGYGYTF. CDR3 coding DNA: TGTGCCAGCAGCTTGAGTGGCTATGGCTACACCTTC. Together with reference TRBV7-2 and TRBJ1-2, the CDR3 gives the full variable domain: GAGVSQSPSNKVTEKGKDVELRCDPISGHTALYWYRQSLGQGLEFLIYFQGNSAPDKSGLPSDRFSAERTGGSVSTLTIQRTQQEDSAVYLCASSLSGYGYTFGSGTRLTVV.

V usage is TRBV14 and J usage is TRBJ1-3; TRBD1 matches at 10 bases. CDR3 length: 16 residues. Looked up from germline, CDR1 is SGHDN and CDR2 is FVKESK. Unmatched junction bases numbered 7, after V lost 4 bases and J lost 4 bases. CDR3 nucleotide sequence: TGTGCCAGCAGCCCTAGGACAGGGGGGCTGGGAAACACCATATATTTT. This encodes CASSPRTGGLGNTIYF.

V usage is TRBV5-1 and J usage is TRBJ2-7; TRBD1 agrees at 10 bases. V shed 2 bases and J 6 bases; nucleotides not matched to a gene: 2. Germline CDR1 is SGHRS and CDR2 is YFSETQ. The CDR3 is made up of 13 amino acids. In DNA, the CDR3 is TGCGCCAGCAGCTTCGGACAGGGGGGCGAGCAGTACTTC. This gives the protein CASSFGQGGEQYF.

J is TRBJ2-1 and V is TRBV25-1, with TRBD2 identical over 9 bases. The CDR3 runs to 16 residues. J lost 5 bases, V lost 4 bases, and 9 bases had no gene match. Germline V gene sequence: CDR1 MGHDK, CDR2 SYGVNS. CDR3 amino acids: CASSGSEAGGDNEQFF. The CDR3 DNA is TGTGCCAGCAGTGGCTCCGAAGCGGGAGGAGACAATGAGCAGTTCTTC.

The chain carries TRBV24-1 and TRBJ1-2; D is unclear. Between the trimmed V and J ends, which lost 5 bases and 2 bases, there was a span of 5 bases. From germline, CDR1 is KGHDR and CDR2 SFDVKD. The length of the CDR3 is 12 residues. The CDR3 nucleotides read TGTGCCACCAGTGCCGGGAACTATGGCTACACCTTC. Its translation is CATSAGNYGYTF.

The J gene is TRBJ1-1, the V gene TRBV11-2; TRBD1 agrees at 8 bases. The CDR3 loop spans 14 amino acids. Trimming cost V 5 bases and J 6 bases; bases outside gene matches: 8. The germline V gene has CDR1 SGHAT and CDR2 FQNNGV. The CDR3 coding sequence is TGTGCCAGCAGCCCCCAGGGGGCAAGGTCTGAAGCTTTCTTT. This codes for CASSPQGARSEAFF.

The chain uses TRBV6-5 and TRBJ1-5, with D unresolved. This CDR3 region has 15 residues. In germline, CDR1 is MNHEY, CDR2 SVGAGI. The germline V and J ends were trimmed by 2 bases and 7 bases, with 15 bases remaining between them. The DNA for the CDR3 is TGTGCCAGCAGTTACACCCCCCTTGGGAACCAGCCCCAGCATTTT. Residues: CASSYTPLGNQPQHF.